The subject of this entry is one TCR beta chain. Its antigen is currently unknown. V was clipped by 2 bases and J by 8 bases, with 6 bases between them. Germline V lookup: CDR1 SGHDN, CDR2 FVKESK. The CDR3 has 12 amino acids. The authors carried out high-throughput sequencing of TCR beta. They applied it to CD8+ and CD4+ T cells obtained from blood. Negative isolation was applied to CD8+ and CD4+ T cells, and FACS enrichment was applied to TEMRA cells. This record comes from a study of CD8 T cells in Susac syndrome. With random hexamers, reverse transcription was performed on about 0.5 to 1 ug of RNA. MiXCR was run by TCRdb on the immunoSEQ multiplex PCR reads, yielding one entry per CDR3 protein. This table holds some 300,000 distinct CDR3 sequences, over 75% found once. Study-level findings and limits: The study's TCR sequencing and HLA analysis covered a relatively small number of individuals, and the study acknowledged this.

The TCR comes from a human donor with multiple sclerosis. Material for sequencing was CD8+ T cells from PBMCs. The genes are TRBV14 and TRBJ2-2; D not certain. CDR3 nucleotide sequence: TGTGCCAGCAGCCAAACCCCGGGGGAGCTGTTTTTT. Its protein is CASSQTPGELFF.